These 25 T cell receptor beta chains were all obtained from the same sample, sequenced in a study of shared clonotypes between healthy human individuals. This table comes from immunoSEQ multiplex PCR, and its TCRdb copy is limited to in-frame clones, with some not included. Found here are under 850,000 clones, 72% of them singletons; the top ten hold under 2%. The specimen was memory CD4+ T cells sorted from blood. Stated subset: CD45RA-negative fraction. The origin of the receptors is a woman aged 25 to 39 in good health.

This clone was recorded once. In DNA form, the CDR3 reads TGTGCCAGCAGTCTGGCCGGGACTCCTGGAAACACCATATATTTT. As protein: CASSLAGTPGNTIYF. This chain connects TRBV27 to TRBJ1-3, with D possibly TRBD1 on 5 matching bases. Germline CDR1 MNHEY, CDR2 SMNVEV (reference sequence). The CDR3 consists of 15 residues. The ends were cut back, 5 bases at V and 2 bases at J, with 13 bases in the middle.

Regarding this clone: The sample has other DNA sequences that encode this CDR3 too. V gene TRBV5-1 combines with J gene TRBJ2-1, with D perhaps TRBD2 (5 bases). V was clipped by 3 bases and J by 0 bases, with 10 bases between them. The CDR3 length is 15 residues. Per the germline V gene, CDR1 is SGHRS and CDR2 is YFSETQ. In nucleotides, the CDR3 is TGCGCCAGCAGCTCGGACTCAGCCTCCTACAATGAGCAGTTCTTC. This encodes CASSSDSASYNEQFF.

CDR3 amino acids: CASSEVAESYEQYF. CDR3 coding DNA: TGTGCCAGCAGTGAGGTAGCGGAATCCTACGAGCAGTACTTC. The chain employs TRBV25-1 and TRBJ2-7, with D possibly being TRBD2 (6 bases). The CDR3 is 14 residues long. V lost 3 bases, J lost 1 base, and 10 bases lay in between. Germline CDR1 and CDR2: MGHDK and SYGVNS.

This chain joins TRBV13 and TRBJ1-2; the match to TRBD1 covers 8 bases. The V gene end was trimmed by 3 bases and the J gene end by 5 bases; junction bases not matched to a gene: 5. The CDR3 runs to 14 residues. The germline gives CDR1 PRHDT, CDR2 FYEKMQ (reference sequence). The chain's CDR3 is CASSFGQGLYGYTF. The CDR3 nucleotides read TGTGCCAGCAGCTTTGGACAGGGCCTATATGGCTACACCTTC.

This chain uses TRBV28 with TRBJ1-3, with D possibly matching TRBD1 (6 bases). CDR3 length equals 15 residues. V lost 4 bases and J lost 3, with 13 bases in between. From germline, CDR1 is MDHEN and CDR2 SYDVKM. The CDR3 DNA reads as TGTGCCAGCAGTTCATCAGGGGCAGGTGGAAACACCATATATTTT. Residues: CASSSSGAGGNTIYF.

This clone was seen more than once but under ten times. The J gene is TRBJ2-2, the V gene TRBV7-9, with D possibly TRBD1 on 6 matching bases. Germline V gives CDR1 SEHNR, CDR2 FQNEAQ (reference sequence). V was clipped by 5 bases and J by 7 bases, with 17 bases between them. The CDR3 consists of 15 residues. The CDR3, as DNA: TGTGCCAGCAGCGAGGACAGTCGGAGTGGCGGGGAGCTGTTTTTT. It encodes CASSEDSRSGGELFF.

This clone was seen only once. The chain combines TRBV28 with TRBJ1-2; TRBD1 aligns across 10 bases. Per the germline V gene, CDR1 is MDHEN and CDR2 is SYDVKM. This CDR3 region has 14 residues. V shed 5 bases and J 5 bases; nucleotides not matched to a gene: 5. The CDR3 protein is CASSTTGGDYGYTF. CDR3 DNA sequence: TGTGCCAGCAGTACGACAGGGGGCGATTATGGCTACACCTTC.

V usage is TRBV10-3 and J usage is TRBJ2-7; unclear D gene. Trimming pared 8 bases from V and 0 bases from J, leaving 14 bases between. The CDR3 has 14 residues. Germline V CDR1 and CDR2: ENHRY, SYGVKD. This chain's CDR3 is CAIQFAVSSYEQYF. The CDR3 nucleotides are TGTGCCATCCAGTTTGCTGTTAGCTCCTACGAGCAGTACTTC.

This clone was detected once. The chain links TRBV5-4 to TRBJ2-4, with 14 bases fitting TRBD2. J gave up 4 bases and V 4 bases, and 7 bases lay outside the gene matches. The germline V gene has CDR1 SGHNT and CDR2 YYREEE (reference sequence). The CDR3 sequence is 17 residues long. CDR3 nucleotide sequence: TGTGCCAGCAGCCAAACTTGGACTAGCGGGGGGAAAAACATTCAGTACTTC. Translating gives CASSQTWTSGGKNIQYF.

This chain uses TRBV6-5 with TRBJ2-6; TRBD1 agrees at 8 bases. Germline values: CDR1 MNHEY, CDR2 SVGAGI. The CDR3 extends over 15 amino acids. V lost 7 bases to trimming and J lost 1 base; unmatched junction nucleotides: 3. As DNA, the CDR3 is TGTGCCAGCACCCGGACAGGGTCTGGGGCCAACGTCCTGACTTTC. Its protein product is CASTRTGSGANVLTF.

The V gene is TRBV15, the J gene TRBJ2-2, with no clear D. Per the germline V gene, CDR1 is LNHNV and CDR2 is YYDKDF (reference sequence). V was pared by 11 bases and J by 6 bases, with 16 bases between. The CDR3 is 13 residues long. CDR3 amino acids: CASQGQLPGELFF. The CDR3 nucleotides are TGTGCCTCCCAAGGGCAACTGCCCGGGGAGCTGTTTTTT.

The chain couples TRBV29-1 to TRBJ1-2, with D tentatively TRBD1 (5 bases). The CDR3 consists of 17 residues. Trimming removed 0 bases from V and 1 base from J, with 18 bases in between. CDR1 is SQVTM and CDR2 is ANQGSEA in the germline V gene. The CDR3 spells CSVEDPGVGTYNYGYTF. CDR3 nucleotides: TGCAGCGTTGAAGATCCGGGGGTGGGTACATATAACTATGGCTACACCTTC.

The chain uses TRBV2 and TRBJ2-5; 7 bases fit TRBD1. Losses at the gene ends were 1 base for V and 6 bases for J; bases not matched to a gene: 8. The CDR3 is 15 residues long. Germline CDR1 SNHLY, CDR2 FYNNEI. In DNA form, the CDR3 reads TGTGCCAGCAGTGAAGTGGCTAGCAGGGGGAAGACCCAGTACTTC. This codes for CASSEVASRGKTQYF.

Details on this clone: Other DNA sequences of this sample code for an identical CDR3. V is TRBV7-3 and J is TRBJ2-3; TRBD2 agrees at 11 bases. Trimming removed 3 bases from V and 6 bases from J; junction bases left unmatched: 2. Germline values: CDR1 SGHTA, CDR2 FQGTGA. The CDR3 totals 14 residues. CDR3: CASSLGLAVDTQYF. CDR3 DNA: TGTGCCAGCAGCTTGGGACTAGCGGTGGATACGCAGTATTTT.

This clone was seen only once. The rearrangement uses TRBV2 and TRBJ1-5; 8 positions match TRBD1. CDR1 and CDR2 from the germline V gene are SNHLY and FYNNEI. Unmatched junction bases numbered 5, after V lost 5 bases and J lost 2 bases. CDR3 size: 15 residues. CDR3 region: CASSKDRVGNQPQHF. In DNA, the CDR3 is TGTGCCAGCAGTAAGGACAGGGTGGGCAATCAGCCCCAGCATTTT.

V usage is TRBV4-2 and J usage is TRBJ2-7; 9 bases align to TRBD1. CDR3 length: 16 residues. V was clipped by 5 bases and J by 5 bases; unmatched bases: 13. CDR1 and CDR2 from the germline V gene are LGHNA and YNFKEQ. CDR3 residues: CASSSTPRDRVNEQYF. The CDR3 nucleotides read TGTGCCAGCAGCTCGACACCCCGGGACAGGGTGAACGAGCAGTACTTC.

This clone was found a few times. The V call is TRBV7-7, the J call TRBJ2-5; D tentatively fits TRBD1 or TRBD2 (5 bases each). Germline V lookup: CDR1 SSHAT, CDR2 FNYEAQ (reference sequence). This CDR3 has 15 residues. Trimming removed 1 base at V and 3 bases at J, with 12 bases between. CDR3 in amino acids: CASSLVGTMEETQYF. The CDR3 DNA is TGTGCCAGCAGCTTAGTGGGGACCATGGAAGAGACCCAGTACTTC.

The sample holds a few counts of this clone. The chain couples TRBV10-3 to TRBJ2-1, with 7 bases fitting TRBD2. The CDR3 is made up of 15 amino acids. V was clipped by 3 bases and J by 2 bases; unmatched bases: 4. CDR1 is ENHRY and CDR2 is SYGVKD in the germline V gene. The CDR3, as DNA: TGTGCCATCAGTGATACGGGAGGTACCTACAATGAGCAGTTCTTC. Protein: CAISDTGGTYNEQFF.

V usage is TRBV28 and J usage is TRBJ1-4, with a possible D match to TRBD1 (5 bases). V lost 1 base and J 5 bases, leaving 14 bases between the germline ends. Per germline, CDR1 MDHEN and CDR2 SYDVKM. The CDR3 runs 16 residues. In nucleotides, the CDR3 is TGTGCCAGCAGTTTATACCCGGGGCAGGGAAATGAAAAACTGTTTTTT. It specifies CASSLYPGQGNEKLFF.

The rearrangement links TRBV5-1 to TRBJ2-7; D not resolved. The V and J ends lost 4 bases and 2 bases respectively, with 10 bases between them. The CDR3 loop spans 13 amino acids. Germline assignment: CDR1 SGHRS and CDR2 YFSETQ. CDR3 bases: TGCGCCAGCAGCCGATCAGAAACCTACGAGCAGTACTTC. Translating gives CASSRSETYEQYF.

Details on this clone: Other DNA sequences within the sample encode an identical CDR3. This chain links TRBV7-3 with TRBJ1-1; no clear D. Germline-derived CDR1 and CDR2 are SGHTA and FQGTGA. There are 13 residues in the CDR3. V lost 6 bases to trimming and J lost 0 bases, with 8 bases between them. CDR3: CASSSQMNTEAFF. The CDR3 nucleotides read TGTGCCAGCAGTTCGCAGATGAACACTGAAGCTTTCTTT.

Comments on this clone: This sequence may be a read error, since a much larger clone differs from it by one base. Other nucleotide sequences in the sample specify the same CDR3. CDR3 amino acids: CASSSPSGEQYF. CDR3 DNA sequence: TGTGCCAGCAGTTCCCCGTCGGGCGAGCAGTACTTC. J is TRBJ2-7 and V is TRBV28; D gene uncertain. The CDR3 is 12 amino acids. Germline V gives CDR1 MDHEN, CDR2 SYDVKM. Trimming stripped 4 bases from V and 6 bases from J, with 10 bases between.

The chain has TRBV19 and TRBJ2-7; TRBD1 is a possible D gene (5 bases). The V end lost 3 bases, the J end lost 1 base, and 13 bases lay between the germline ends. The CDR3 totals 15 residues. CDR1 LNHDA and CDR2 SQIVND come from the germline V gene (reference sequence). The CDR3 region has the DNA TGTGCCAGTAGTATCTATCCAGGGAAGTCCTACGAGCAGTACTTC. Residues: CASSIYPGKSYEQYF.

The J gene is TRBJ1-5, the V gene TRBV19; weak D call: TRBD1 (6 bases). Trimming removed 6 bases at V and 6 bases at J, with 15 bases between. Germline V gene data show CDR1 as LNHDA and CDR2 as SQIVND (reference sequence). CDR3 length: 14 amino acids. CDR3 residues: CASSRQVGGQPQHF. Here the CDR3 DNA reads TGTGCCAGTAGCCGACAGGTTGGAGGTCAGCCCCAGCATTTT.

The rearrangement joins TRBV19 to TRBJ2-4, with D perhaps matching TRBD2 (6 bases). Trimming shortened V by 5 bases and J by 2 bases, and 10 bases separated the two germline ends. The CDR3 covers 14 residues. Germline-derived CDR1 and CDR2 are LNHDA and SQIVND (reference sequence). The CDR3 nucleotides read TGTGCCAGTAGTGTAGGACTATCCAAAAACATTCAGTACTTC. It yields the protein CASSVGLSKNIQYF. The whole variable domain, filled in from reference TRBV19 and TRBJ2-4, reads DGGITQSPKYLFRKEGQNVTLSCEQNLNHDAMYWYRQDPGQGLRLIYYSQIVNDFQKGDIAEGYSVSREKKESFPLTVTSAQKNPTAFYLCASSVGLSKNIQYFGAGTRLSVL.